The sequence of this T cell receptor beta chain was determined in a study of T cell clonality in common variable immunodeficiency. The germline V gene has CDR1 MNHEY and CDR2 SVGEGT. This CDR3 has 14 residues. Trimming cost V 4 bases and J 7 bases; bases outside gene matches: 9. Notes on the study in general: Reportedly, TCR beta sequences from common variable immunodeficiency showed fewer deletions and N-nucleotide insertions.

This clone was observed a few times. No antigen is known for it. The missing CDR3 end, 3 residues past where the read stops, is filled in from the germline J gene. The repertoire was sequenced with immunoSEQ multiplex PCR; TCRdb's copy has only in-frame clones and lacks some. This repertoire holds 30,000 to 40,000 clones, and none appear only once. The rearrangement joins TRBV6-2 or TRBV6-3 to TRBJ1-2; 7 bases are a match to TRBD1. Input material: peripheral blood mononuclear cells. The sequence was collected from a human donor with common variable immunodeficiency. The CDR3 region is CASSSRQGRGGYTF. Incomplete CDR3 DNA: TGTGCCAGCAGTTCCCGACAGGGAAGAGGTGGC.